Listed below are T cell receptor beta chains from one sample, sequenced in a study of blood T cell repertoires in COVID-19. Libraries were prepared by immunoSEQ multiplex PCR; TCRdb keeps only in-frame clonotypes and omits some of them. The sample lists about 95,000 clones; 65% to 85% were seen once. Sequencing input: peripheral blood. All receptors come from a man aged 80 or over with active or convalescent COVID-19. Both conserved end residues are part of each CDR3. D genes are given only for firm matches. Size is omitted from some rows. Given values are once, few, many or a class for expanded clones.

.	TRBV7-3	TRBD2	TRBJ2-1	CASSPPGTSEFNEQFF	TGTGCCAGCAGCCCCCCAGGGACTAGCGAGTTCAATGAGCAGTTCTTC
once	TRBV5-4	TRBD1	TRBJ2-1	CASSFRQGAVNEQFF	TGTGCCAGCAGCTTTAGACAGGGGGCGGTCAATGAGCAGTTCTTC
.	TRBV6-1	.	TRBJ1-2	CASSEGVWPGAYGYTF	TGTGCCAGCAGTGAAGGAGTGTGGCCAGGGGCCTATGGCTACACCTTC
.	TRBV19	TRBD1	TRBJ1-3	CASSPGTGGNTIYF	TGTGCCAGTAGTCCAGGGACAGGTGGAAACACCATATATTTT
.	TRBV9	TRBD2	TRBJ2-1	CASSVRAGGYNEQFF	TGTGCCAGCAGCGTTCGAGCGGGGGGGTACAATGAGCAGTTCTTC
.	TRBV11-1	TRBD1	TRBJ2-3	CASARDRVSTDTQYF	TGTGCCAGCGCCCGGGACAGGGTGAGCACAGATACGCAGTATTTT
.	TRBV24-1	TRBD1	TRBJ2-7	CATSDPTGLEYF	TGTGCCACCAGTGATCCGACAGGGTTGGAGTACTTC
once	TRBV6-6	TRBD1	TRBJ2-7	CASSLGQSSYEQYF	TGTGCCAGCAGCCTGGGACAGAGCTCCTACGAGCAGTACTTC
.	TRBV9	TRBD1	TRBJ2-7	CASSSGTVPTSQYF	TGTGCCAGCAGCTCCGGGACAGTACCTACGAGCCAGTACTTC
.	TRBV19	TRBD1	TRBJ1-4	CASSSDRGPDEKLFF	TGTGCCAGTAGTTCGGACAGGGGGCCGGATGAAAAACTGTTTTTT
.	TRBV6-1	.	TRBJ1-1	CASSETTGTEAFF	TGTGCCAGCAGTGAAACCACCGGCACTGAAGCTTTCTTT
.	TRBV4-3	TRBD1	TRBJ2-2	CASSQGPWTGGPGELFF	TGCGCCAGCAGCCAAGGGCCTTGGACAGGGGGCCCCGGGGAGCTGTTTTTT
.	TRBV5-1	TRBD1	TRBJ2-7	CASSGLGQGVREQYF	TGCGCCAGCAGCGGGCTTGGGCAGGGGGTGCGTGAGCAGTACTTC
.	TRBV28	.	TRBJ1-4	CASSAQGSYNEKLFF	TGTGCCAGCAGTGCACAGGGCTCCTATAATGAAAAACTGTTTTTT
.	TRBV10-2	TRBD1	TRBJ1-3	CASRLDRVDTIYF	TGCGCCAGCAGGCTGGACAGGGTGGACACCATATATTTT
.	TRBV11-1	.	TRBJ2-5	CASSLAGGGLEETQYF	TGTGCCAGCAGCTTAGCTGGCGGGGGCCTTGAGGAGACCCAGTACTTC
.	TRBV7-2	.	TRBJ1-2	CASSSPDGRGGYTF	TGTGCCAGCAGCTCACCGGACGGGCGGGGAGGCTACACCTTC
.	TRBV2	TRBD1	TRBJ2-7	CASSAGGTGLYEQYF	TGTGCCAGCAGTGCGGGCGGGACAGGGTTGTACGAGCAGTACTTC
.	TRBV5-5	TRBD2	TRBJ2-3	CASSLASGGASGTQYF	TGTGCCAGCAGCCTCGCTAGCGGGGGGGCATCCGGAACGCAGTATTTT
.	TRBV2	TRBD1	TRBJ1-1	CASALGQGAGEEAFF	TGTGCCAGCGCCCTAGGACAGGGGGCCGGGGAGGAAGCTTTCTTT
.	TRBV2	TRBD1	TRBJ1-2	CASSDQPGDRRPGYTF	TGTGCCAGCAGTGATCAACCCGGGGACAGGCGGCCTGGCTACACCTTC
few	TRBV2	TRBD2	TRBJ2-5	CASGGLGLETQYF	TGTGCCAGCGGGGGACTAGGATTGGAGACCCAGTACTTC
.	TRBV27	TRBD1	TRBJ2-1	CASSDTYRGNNEQFF	TGTGCCAGCAGTGACACCTACAGGGGAAACAATGAGCAGTTCTTC
.	TRBV3-1/TRBV3-2	.	TRBJ2-5	CASSQRREGETQYF	TGTGCCAGCAGCCAGAGGAGGGAAGGGGAGACCCAGTACTTC
.	TRBV15	TRBD1	TRBJ1-1	CATSRKQGIEAFF	TGTGCCACCAGCAGAAAACAGGGGATTGAAGCTTTCTTT
.	TRBV19	TRBD1	TRBJ2-2	CAVQGATTGELFF	TGTGCAGTTCAGGGGGCAACAACCGGGGAGCTGTTTTTT
once	TRBV28	.	TRBJ2-1	CASSPPPANEQFF	TGTGCCAGCAGTCCCCCTCCAGCGAATGAGCAGTTCTTC
once	TRBV19	TRBD1	TRBJ1-5	CASSTPSRDRLSNQPQHF	TGTGCCAGTAGTACGCCATCCCGGGACAGACTTAGCAATCAGCCCCAGCATTTT
.	TRBV2	.	TRBJ1-2	CARRARSFYGYTF	TGTGCCAGGAGGGCTCGCTCCTTCTATGGCTACACCTTC
.	TRBV6-2/TRBV6-3	TRBD2	TRBJ2-1	CASSRGLAGRSSYNEQFF	TGTGCCAGCAGTAGGGGACTAGCGGGGCGTAGCTCCTACAATGAGCAGTTCTTC
.	TRBV10-3	.	TRBJ1-6	CATRAGPGSSPLHF	TGTGCAACCAGGGCAGGGCCAGGTTCTTCACCCCTCCACTTT
.	TRBV28	TRBD1	TRBJ1-4	CASSGATGGSEKLFF	TGTGCCAGCAGTGGGGCGACAGGGGGCTCTGAAAAACTGTTTTTT
once	TRBV18	TRBD1	TRBJ2-1	CASSPGTGWIFEQFF	TGTGCCAGCTCACCCGGGACAGGGTGGATATTTGAGCAGTTCTTC
.	TRBV6-2/TRBV6-3	.	TRBJ1-6	CASSYDRPSYNSPLHF	TGTGCCAGCAGTTACGACAGACCCTCCTATAATTCACCCCTCCACTTT
.	TRBV29-1	.	TRBJ2-5	CSVGAWELQETQYF	TGCAGCGTTGGGGCCTGGGAGCTCCAAGAGACCCAGTACTTC
.	TRBV5-8	.	TRBJ2-3	CASSLRDKELPDTQYF	TGTGCCAGCAGCCTCCGGGACAAAGAGCTCCCAGATACGCAGTATTTT
.	TRBV23-1	TRBD1	TRBJ1-2	CASRRQGVWIYGYTF	TGCGCCAGCAGAAGGCAGGGGGTATGGATCTATGGCTACACCTTC
few	TRBV19	.	TRBJ1-5	CASSIIGDNQHF	TGTGCCAGTAGTATAATCGGGGACAATCAGCATTTT
.	TRBV4-3	.	TRBJ2-2	CASSQEAVNRGELFF	TGCGCCAGCAGCCAAGAGGCGGTGAATCGCGGGGAGCTGTTTTTT
.	TRBV6-1	TRBD1	TRBJ1-4	CASSEQGQGGSNEKLFF	TGTGCCAGCAGTGAACAGGGACAGGGAGGGTCTAATGAAAAACTGTTTTTT
.	TRBV6-4	.	TRBJ1-2	CASSESGAGGYTF	TGTGCCAGCAGTGAAAGTGGGGCCGGCGGCTACACCTTC